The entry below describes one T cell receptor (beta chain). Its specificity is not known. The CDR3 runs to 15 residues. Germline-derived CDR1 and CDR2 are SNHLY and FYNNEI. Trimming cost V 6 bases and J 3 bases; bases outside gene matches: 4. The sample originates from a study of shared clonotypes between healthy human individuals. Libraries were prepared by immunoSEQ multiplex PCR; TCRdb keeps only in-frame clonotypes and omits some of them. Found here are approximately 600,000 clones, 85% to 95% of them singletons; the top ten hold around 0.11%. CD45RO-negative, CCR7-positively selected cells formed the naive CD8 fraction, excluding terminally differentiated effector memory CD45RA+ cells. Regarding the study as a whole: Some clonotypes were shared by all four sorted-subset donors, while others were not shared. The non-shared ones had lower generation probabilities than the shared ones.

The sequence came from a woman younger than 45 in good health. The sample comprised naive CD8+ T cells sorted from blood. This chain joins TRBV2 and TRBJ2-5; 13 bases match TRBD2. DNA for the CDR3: TGTGCCAGCAGGGCAGGACTAGCGGGAGAAGAGACCCAGTACTTC. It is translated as CASRAGLAGEETQYF.